The 9 T cell receptor beta chains reported below all come from one sample, sequenced in a study of T cells in Graves' hyperthyroidism and ophthalmopathy. RNA transcripts yielded amplified TCR beta CDR3 regions. The study used the HTBI primer set for a first-round RT-PCR of the TCR CDR3. TCRdb re-analysed the multiplex PCR reads in MiXCR, keeping a single row per CDR3 protein. There are fewer than 650,000 distinct CDR3 sequences in the sample; approximately 15% occur only once, and around 13% lies in the top ten. The material sequenced was blood. The origin of the receptors is a middle-aged woman with Graves' hyperthyroidism.

This clonotype has more than one count but fewer than ten. The rearrangement uses TRBV28 and TRBJ1-5; D not resolved. The CDR3 consists of 12 residues. V lost 7 bases and J lost 1, with 5 bases in between. Germline values: CDR1 MDHEN, CDR2 SYDVKM. CDR3 nucleotides: TGTGCCAGCACCCTGAGCAATCAGCCCCAGCATTTT. It translates to CASTLSNQPQHF.

This clonotype was found many times. V gene TRBV18 combines with J gene TRBJ2-1; 15 bases are shared with TRBD2. Germline V lookup: CDR1 KGHSH, CDR2 LQKENI. The CDR3 totals 16 residues. With V trimmed by 4 bases and J by 7 bases, 5 bases remained unmatched. CDR3 residues: CASSRGLAGGENEQFF. In DNA form, the CDR3 reads TGTGCCAGCTCACGGGGACTAGCGGGAGGAGAGAATGAGCAGTTCTTC.

The sample holds many counts of this clonotype. The chain employs TRBV5-1 and TRBJ1-1; D is unclear. This CDR3 spans 14 amino acids. Germline V gene lookup returns CDR1 SGHRS and CDR2 YFSETQ. With 4 bases removed from V and 0 bases from J, the gap between germline ends came to 10 bases. DNA for the CDR3: TGCGCCAGCAGCGGGGTTGGGGTGAACACTGAAGCTTTCTTT. It codes for CASSGVGVNTEAFF.

Ten or more counts support this clonotype. The V gene is TRBV13, the J gene TRBJ1-6; 7 nucleotides agree with TRBD1. The germline V gene encodes CDR1 PRHDT and CDR2 FYEKMQ (reference sequence). V lost 5 bases, J lost 9 bases, and 4 bases stayed unmatched. The CDR3 is 13 amino acids. In nucleotides, the CDR3 is TGTGCCAGCAGCGAAAACAGGGGTTCACCCCTCCACTTT. This sequence encodes CASSENRGSPLHF.

This clonotype appeared a few times. V usage is TRBV5-6 and J usage is TRBJ2-5, with a weak D call TRBD2 (7 bases). V lost 6 bases, J lost 4 bases, and 19 bases lay in between. The germline V gene has CDR1 SGHDT and CDR2 YYEEEE. The length of the CDR3 is 15 residues. The CDR3 DNA sequence: TGTGCCAGCACCCTGGTTGGACAGCGGGGAGAGACCCAGTACTTC. As protein: CASTLVGQRGETQYF.

This clonotype was counted between two and nine times. The chain recombines TRBV6-4 with TRBJ2-3, with D possibly being TRBD2 (6 bases). The length of the CDR3 is 13 residues. Germline loops: CDR1 MRHNA, CDR2 SNTAGT. V was shortened by 4 bases and J by 2 bases, with 7 bases between the two germline ends. This chain's CDR3 is CASSAGDTDTQYF. The CDR3 coding sequence is TGTGCCAGCAGTGCGGGAGACACAGATACGCAGTATTTT.

With respect to this clonotype: A junction boundary mismatches the germline segment, possibly from a read error. The chain uses TRBV29-1 and TRBJ2-1; 7 bases agree with TRBD1. Per germline, CDR1 SQVTM and CDR2 ANQGSEA. The CDR3 runs 14 residues. The CDR3 bases are TGCAGCGTCAAGGGGGCGGAAAGCTACGATGAGCAGTTCTTC. Protein product: CSVKGAESYDEQFF.

This clonotype has ten or more counts. The rearrangement links TRBV20-1 to TRBJ1-2; D might be TRBD1 (5 bases). Germline CDR1 is DFQATT and CDR2 is SNEGSKA (reference sequence). Trimming removed 1 base from V and 7 bases from J, with 16 bases in between. The CDR3 has 14 amino acids. The CDR3 region has the DNA TGCAGTGCTAGAGCCACCGCAGAGGGGCTTGGCTACACCTTC. It translates to CSARATAEGLGYTF.

Many counts were recorded for this clonotype. The chain employs TRBV6-1 and TRBJ2-1, with 10 bases matching TRBD2. Germline CDR1 is MNHNS and CDR2 is SASEGT. V shed 10 bases and J 6 bases; nucleotides not matched to a gene: 12. There are 15 residues in the CDR3. In nucleotides, the CDR3 is TGTGCCACCGAATCGGTATTAGCGGGAGGCAATGAGCAGTTCTTC. It encodes CATESVLAGGNEQFF.